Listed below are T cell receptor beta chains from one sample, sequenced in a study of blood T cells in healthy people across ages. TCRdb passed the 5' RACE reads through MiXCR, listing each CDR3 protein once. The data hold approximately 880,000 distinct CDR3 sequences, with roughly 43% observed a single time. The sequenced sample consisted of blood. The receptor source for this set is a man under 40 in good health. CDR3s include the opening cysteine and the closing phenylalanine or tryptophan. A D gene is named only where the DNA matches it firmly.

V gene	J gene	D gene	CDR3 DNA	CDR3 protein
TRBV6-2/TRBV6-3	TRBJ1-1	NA	TGTGCCAGCAGTTTCGGGACCGCGTTAATGGAAGCTTTCTTT	CASSFGTALMEAFF
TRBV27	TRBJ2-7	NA	TGTGCCAGCAGCGTTACAGGTATCGTTTCCGAGCAGTACTTC	CASSVTGIVSEQYF
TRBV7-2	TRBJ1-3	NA	TGTGCCAGCAGCTTAGTTTCTCAATCCCTTGGAAACACCATATATTTT	CASSLVSQSLGNTIYF
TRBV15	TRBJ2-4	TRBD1	TGTGCCACCAGCAGAGAGACAGGGATACGGGGTGGGGCCAAAAACATTCAGTACTTC	CATSRETGIRGGAKNIQYF
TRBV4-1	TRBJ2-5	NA	TGCGCCAGCAGCCACCAGGGAGAGACCCAGTACTTC	CASSHQGETQYF
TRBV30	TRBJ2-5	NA	TGTGCCTGGACGGAGGACCAAGAGACCCAGTACTTC	CAWTEDQETQYF
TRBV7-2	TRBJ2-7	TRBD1	TGTGCCAGCAGCTCCCCTACAGGGGGCCATTACGAGCAGTACTTC	CASSSPTGGHYEQYF
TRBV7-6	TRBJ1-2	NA	TGTGCCGGCAGCCCGGGCCTCCGGCCGGGTCATGCTAACTATGGCTACACCTTC	CAGSPGLRPGHANYGYTF
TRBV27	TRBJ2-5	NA	TGTGCCAGCAGTCCGGACCTGGGGACGCAGACCCAGTACTTC	CASSPDLGTQTQYF
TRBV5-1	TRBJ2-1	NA	TGCGCCAGCAGCTTCGGAGGACAGAGAACCTACAATGAGCAGTTCTTC	CASSFGGQRTYNEQFF